This T cell receptor beta chain was sequenced for a study of blood T cell repertoires in COVID-19. Overall study context: T cells, B-cell-depleted T cells, or PBMCs supplied cDNA or gDNA.

Data came from immunoSEQ multiplex PCR; TCRdb stores just in-frame clones and leaves some out. Among approximately 54,000 clones, 80% to 90% were seen once, and the ten largest hold around 5.3%. This clone showed up just once. There are 17 residues in the CDR3. Germline loops: CDR1 SGHVS, CDR2 FNYEAQ. Losses at the gene ends were 5 bases for V and 7 bases for J; bases not matched to a gene: 15. The sequencing sample was made of peripheral blood. The source is a woman in her sixties or seventies with acute or convalescent COVID-19. The chain couples TRBV7-6 to TRBJ2-2, with TRBD2 matching 8 bases. The CDR3 DNA reads TGTGCCAGCAGCGCCCGACGGCCAGCGGGAGCCGACGGGGAGCTGTTTTTT. Translated, it gives CASSARRPAGADGELFF.